These 5 T cell receptor beta chains were all obtained from the same sample, sequenced in a study of blood T cells in healthy people across ages. It was with a sample-barcoded 5' primer and a J-beta primer mix that a second PCR of roughly 7 to 12 cycles was run. Each CDR3 protein gets one entry after TCRdb re-called the 5' RACE reads with MiXCR. The sample lists 1.5 million or so distinct CDR3 sequences; about 43% were seen once. Material: blood. The receptors come from a woman younger than 30 in good health.

V is TRBV30 and J is TRBJ2-1; D gene ambiguous. This CDR3 has 14 residues. V dropped 5 bases and J dropped 6 bases, with 17 bases sitting between them. Germline lookup yields CDR1 GTSNPN and CDR2 SVGIG (reference sequence). The chain's CDR3 is CAWEPGLWPNEQFF. The CDR3 DNA reads TGTGCCTGGGAGCCGGGCCTCTGGCCCAATGAGCAGTTCTTC. Combining the CDR3 with reference TRBV30 and TRBJ2-1 gives the whole variable domain SQTIHQWPATLVQPVGSPLSLECTVEGTSNPNLYWYRQAAGRGLQLLFYSVGIGQISSEVPQNLSASRPQDRQFILSSKKLLLSDSGFYLCAWEPGLWPNEQFFGPGTRLTVL.

In the case of this clonotype: A much larger clone lies one base from this, so it may be a read error. V usage is TRBV6-1 and J usage is TRBJ2-4; the D is unclear. TRBJ2-5 matches the DNA end more closely, so the J call is doubtful. The CDR3 is made up of 12 amino acids. CDR1 and CDR2 from the germline V gene are MNHNS and SASEGT. CDR3 nucleotides: TGTGCCAGCAGGGGATACCAAGGGACCCAGTACTTC. Its translation: CASRGYQGTQYF.

This clonotype was counted between two and nine times. The chain uses TRBV20-1 and TRBJ2-7, with a tentative D call TRBD1 (6 bases). Per the germline V gene, CDR1 is DFQATT and CDR2 is SNEGSKA (reference sequence). V dropped 0 bases and J dropped 9 bases, with 33 bases sitting between them. The CDR3 runs to 19 residues. The CDR3 region has the DNA TGCAGTGCTAGAGATCAGAATGGCAGGGGAATCGACCTTGGAACGTCGCAGTACTTC. Residues: CSARDQNGRGIDLGTSQYF.

This clonotype turned up a few times. The chain combines TRBV4-2 with TRBJ2-7; TRBD2 agrees at 8 bases. Trimming cost V 0 bases and J 2 bases; bases outside gene matches: 9. The V gene's germline CDR1 is LGHNA and CDR2 YNFKEQ. The CDR3 is made up of 17 amino acids. Written as DNA, the CDR3 is TGTGCCAGCAGCCAAGATTGGGGTAGCGGGAATCCCTACGAGCAGTACTTC. Its protein is CASSQDWGSGNPYEQYF.

The chain employs TRBV7-9 and TRBJ2-1; D might be TRBD1 (7 bases). Germline CDR1 is SEHNR and CDR2 is FQNEAQ (reference sequence). V lost 5 bases and J lost 7, with 18 bases in between. This CDR3 region has 15 residues. CDR3 residues: CASSPRGADVNEQFF. The DNA of the CDR3 is TGTGCCAGCAGCCCCAGGGGGGCGGACGTTAATGAGCAGTTCTTC.